A selection of T cell receptor beta chains follows, all from one sample in a study of blood T cell repertoires in COVID-19. Assay used: immunoSEQ multiplex PCR; TCRdb lists only in-frame clones, some missing. The top ten clones hold about a tenth of a sample with tens of thousands of clones, around 84% of them seen once. Sequenced sample: peripheral blood. Every receptor here comes from a man in his 70s with active or convalescent COVID-19. Both conserved end residues are part of each CDR3. A D gene is named only where the DNA matches it firmly. Clone size, where shown, is once, few, many, or a class for clones that have expanded.

J,V,size,D,CDR3,DNA
TRBJ2-5,TRBV19,.,TRBD2,CASSTRSTSGKETQYF,TGTGCCAGTAGTACCCGCTCGACTAGCGGAAAAGAGACCCAGTACTTC
TRBJ2-6,TRBV4-2,.,TRBD1,CASSPRGLGANVLTF,TGTGCCAGCAGCCCCAGGGGGCTTGGGGCCAACGTCCTGACTTTC
TRBJ1-3,TRBV4-1,.,.,CASSQGQGNSGNTIYF,TGCGCCAGCAGCCAAGGTCAGGGCAATTCTGGAAACACCATATATTTT
TRBJ2-1,TRBV4-2,.,.,CASSQITDYQGNEQFF,TGTGCCAGCAGCCAGATTACGGACTATCAAGGCAATGAGCAGTTCTTC
TRBJ2-1,TRBV19,.,TRBD2,CASSIDGLAGGLQFF,TGTGCCAGTAGTATAGATGGACTAGCGGGAGGGTTGCAGTTCTTC
TRBJ2-7,TRBV4-1,once,TRBD1,CASSPRDSVYEQYF,TGCGCCAGCAGCCCAAGGGACAGTGTCTACGAGCAGTACTTC
TRBJ1-5,TRBV7-2,.,.,CASSLGGSWQPQHF,TGTGCCAGCAGCCTCGGGGGGAGCTGGCAGCCCCAGCATTTT
TRBJ1-4,TRBV28,.,.,CASRTHPGGSREKLFF,TGTGCCAGCAGAACCCACCCCGGGGGTTCGAGGGAAAAACTGTTTTTT
TRBJ2-5,TRBV5-1,.,TRBD1,CASSSGQAQETQYF,TGCGCCAGCAGTTCCGGACAGGCCCAAGAGACCCAGTACTTC
TRBJ2-1,TRBV7-3,few,TRBD2,CASSLLAGVNNEQFF,TGTGCCAGCAGCTTACTAGCGGGAGTTAACAATGAGCAGTTCTTC
TRBJ1-4,TRBV7-9,.,.,CASSLDSGTNEKLFF,TGTGCCAGCAGCTTAGATTCCGGAACTAATGAAAAACTGTTTTTT
TRBJ2-7,TRBV28,.,.,CASSGNGRGRSSYEQYF,TGTGCCAGCAGTGGAAACGGGCGGGGGCGAAGCTCCTACGAGCAGTACTTC
TRBJ2-1,TRBV5-1,.,TRBD2,CASSLAGTSGYNEQFF,TGCGCCAGCAGCCTAGCCGGGACTAGCGGGTACAATGAGCAGTTCTTC
TRBJ1-1,TRBV18,.,TRBD1,CASSPPRQGEAFF,TGTGCCAGCTCACCTCCTCGACAGGGTGAAGCTTTCTTT
TRBJ2-1,TRBV9,.,TRBD1,CASSVGTGNEQFF,TGTGCCAGCAGCGTAGGGACAGGGAATGAGCAGTTCTTC
TRBJ2-7,TRBV5-1,.,TRBD1,CASSETGTGVDEQYF,TGCGCCAGCAGCGAAACCGGGACAGGGGTGGACGAGCAGTACTTC
TRBJ2-1,TRBV5-1,.,TRBD1,CASSHGTGEQFF,TGCGCCAGCAGCCACGGGACAGGCGAGCAGTTCTTC
TRBJ1-2,TRBV5-1,.,.,CASSSHGEVNYGYTF,TGCGCCAGCAGCTCCCACGGGGAAGTTAACTATGGCTACACCTTC
TRBJ2-1,TRBV24-1,few,TRBD2,CATSDLQAGGYNEQFF,TGTGCCACCAGTGATTTGCAAGCGGGGGGTTACAATGAGCAGTTCTTC
TRBJ2-7,TRBV6-5,.,TRBD2,CASSYGGSRYEQYF,TGTGCCAGCAGTTACGGCGGGAGTCGTTACGAGCAGTACTTC
TRBJ2-7,TRBV6-5,.,TRBD1,CASKSQGAREQYF,TGTGCCAGCAAGAGTCAGGGGGCACGGGAGCAGTACTTC
TRBJ2-3,TRBV27,.,TRBD2,CASSPLGGGRADTQYF,TGTGCCAGCAGTCCCCTCGGGGGGGGCAGGGCAGATACGCAGTATTTT